This TCR beta chain is from a study of OX40 agonist ivuxolimab in advanced cancers. Study information: Three patients got partial responses; one had hepatocellular carcinoma and two had cutaneous melanoma. Study-wide results and limits: There were, on average, more expanded clones in CD8+ T cells than in CD4+.

As concerns this clone: No antigen is known for it.

It was autoimmune disease history or systemic immunosuppression that excluded patients. The CDR3 is 15 residues long. V dropped 3 bases and J dropped 7 bases, with 19 bases sitting between them. Germline assignment: CDR1 MDHEN and CDR2 SYDVKM. The protocol was immunoSEQ multiplex PCR, while the TCRdb copy is restricted to in-frame clones and leaves out a portion. The data show 60,000 to 75,000 clones, roughly nine tenths seen once. V is TRBV28 and J is TRBJ2-7; tentative D call: TRBD2 (6 bases). The TCR originated in an adult with an advanced solid tumor such as melanoma, head and neck, liver or kidney cancer. The specimen comprised CD4+ or CD8+ T cells sorted from blood, sampled in a trial of the OX40 agonist ivuxolimab. CDR3 sequence (DNA): TGTGCCAGCAGTTTTTCGGGGGTCCCGGTATTAGAGCAGTACTTC. Protein sequence: CASSFSGVPVLEQYF. The variable domain in full, completed from reference TRBV28 and TRBJ2-7, reads DVKVTQSSRYLVKRTGEKVFLECVQDMDHENMFWYRQDPGLGLRLIYFSYDVKMKEKGDIPEGYSVSREKKERFSLILESASTNQTSMYLCASSFSGVPVLEQYFGPGTRLTVT.